Each of the 11 T cell receptor beta chains below was sequenced from the same sample in a study of neurological immune-mediated disorders. A single record per CDR3 protein comes from TCRdb applying MiXCR to the 5' RACE reads. The data contain roughly 9,800 distinct CDR3 sequences, under 25% of them singletons. Material: CD8+ T cells from blood. Every receptor here comes from a woman between 35 and 50 years old with multiple sclerosis.

By share, this clonotype counts as medium-sized. The chain employs TRBV9 and TRBJ2-3; possible D gene TRBD2, 5 bases. Looked up from germline, CDR1 is SGDLS and CDR2 is YYNGEE. V was clipped by 1 base and J by 2 bases, with 8 bases between them. The CDR3 is 14 residues long. The CDR3 DNA is TGTGCCAGCAGCGTACGGGGAATCACAGATACGCAGTATTTT. Translating gives CASSVRGITDTQYF. The full variable domain, rest sourced from reference TRBV9 and TRBJ2-3, is DSGVTQTPKHLITATGQRVTLRCSPRSGDLSVYWYQQSLDQGLQFLIQYYNGEERAKGNILERFSAQQFPDLHSELNLSSLELGDSALYFCASSVRGITDTQYFGPGTRLTVL.

In this sample, this clonotype is medium-sized (0.01 to 0.1%). The chain carries TRBV20-1 and TRBJ2-6; the D is unclear. The CDR3 loop spans 14 amino acids. Germline V gene data show CDR1 as DFQATT and CDR2 as SNEGSKA (reference sequence). V was cut by 6 bases and J by 4 bases, with 13 bases left in between. In DNA form, the CDR3 reads TGCAGTGCCTGGTCGGGCTCCGGGGCCAACGTCCTGACTTTC. This gives the protein CSAWSGSGANVLTF.

This chain links TRBV9 with TRBJ2-2; 10 nucleotides match TRBD1. This CDR3 contains 17 residues. Looked up from germline, CDR1 is SGDLS and CDR2 is YYNGEE. The V and J ends lost 3 bases and 7 bases, in that order; junction bases with no gene match: 12. The CDR3 loop is CASSASGQGIKGGELFF. CDR3 bases: TGTGCCAGCAGCGCTTCGGGACAGGGGATTAAGGGCGGGGAGCTGTTTTTT.

This clonotype was detected many times. The chain is built from TRBV4-1 and TRBJ2-3; 8 nucleotides line up with TRBD2. Germline CDR1 MGHRA, CDR2 YSYEKL. The CDR3 length is 18 residues. Trimming at V came to 0 bases and at J to 5 bases, leaving 13 bases not matched to a gene. The CDR3 here is CASSQDESGGGLGDTQYF. The CDR3 DNA reads TGCGCCAGCAGCCAAGATGAATCGGGGGGGGGCCTTGGAGATACGCAGTATTTT.

This clonotype was seen many times. This chain joins TRBV5-1 and TRBJ1-1, with D possibly being TRBD1 (6 bases). The CDR3 runs 15 residues. Germline V CDR1 and CDR2: SGHRS, YFSETQ. The V end lost 4 bases, the J end lost 4 bases, and 17 bases lay between the germline ends. CDR3 DNA sequence: TGCGCCAGCAGCCAAAACAAGGGGGTAGTCACTGAAGCTTTCTTT. Residues: CASSQNKGVVTEAFF.

This clonotype was counted ten times or more. The rearrangement links TRBV12-2 to TRBJ1-5; TRBD1 reflects the table's D call only, with no check against the DNA. TRBV12-2 is designated a pseudogene. The CDR3 runs to 17 residues. In nucleotides, the CDR3 is TGTGCAAGTCGCGAAGACAGGGGGGATTCTAGCAATCAGCCCCAGCATTTT. It codes for CASREDRGDSSNQPQHF.

This clonotype was observed at least ten times. V usage is TRBV12-3 or TRBV12-4 and J usage is TRBJ2-4, with TRBD1 matching 7 bases. The CDR3 spans 14 residues. Trimming at V came to 5 bases and at J to 7 bases, leaving 8 bases not matched to a gene. CDR3: CASSPDREYNIQYF. DNA for the CDR3: TGTGCCAGCAGTCCCGACAGGGAATATAACATTCAGTACTTC.

Note on this clonotype: A read error may produce the germline difference seen at one junction end. CDR3 residues: CASNQDGSGRPEQYF. The CDR3 DNA sequence: TGCGCCAGCAACCAAGATGGGAGCGGGAGGCCCGAGCAGTACTTC. This rearrangement joins TRBV4-3 to TRBJ2-7, with 9 positions matching TRBD2. In germline, CDR1 is LGHNA, CDR2 YSLEER. This CDR3 comprises 15 residues.

This clonotype is classed as medium-sized. V usage is TRBV28 and J usage is TRBJ1-5, with D perhaps matching TRBD1 (6 bases). Germline CDR1 and CDR2: MDHEN and SYDVKM. The CDR3 is made up of 13 amino acids. The V and J ends lost 6 bases and 4 bases respectively, with 10 bases between them. CDR3 residues: CASSPTGNQPQHF. The CDR3 DNA reads as TGTGCCAGCAGCCCCACAGGGAATCAGCCCCAGCATTTT.

This clonotype was counted many times. The rearrangement uses TRBV7-3 and TRBJ2-1; 10 positions agree with TRBD2. Germline-derived CDR1 and CDR2 are SGHTA and FQGTGA. This CDR3 comprises 14 residues. After removal of 5 bases from V and 9 bases from J, the junction contained 7 bases not matched to a gene. CDR3 nucleotide sequence: TGTGCCAGCAGCCAAAGCGGGGGGGCCGGTGAGCAGTTCTTC. Its translation is CASSQSGGAGEQFF.

The chain combines TRBV10-3 with TRBJ2-2, with D perhaps TRBD1 or TRBD2 (5 bases each). CDR3 length equals 14 residues. Germline CDR1 reads ENHRY; CDR2 reads SYGVKD. V gave up 10 bases and J gave up 2 bases, with 14 bases separating them. The CDR3 here is CATRDLPNTGELFF. The CDR3 nucleotides are TGTGCCACTAGGGACCTCCCCAACACCGGGGAGCTGTTTTTT.